These T cell receptor beta chains were read from a single sample in a study of synovial regulatory T cells in juvenile arthritis. Sequencing was performed with immunoSEQ multiplex PCR; in TCRdb, only in-frame clones are kept and a portion is missing. The ten top clones account for about 1.1%, within a sample of roughly 9,900 clones. Source material: Treg cells from blood. The receptors stem from a donor aged 2-30 years with juvenile idiopathic arthritis. Each CDR3 is given with its conserved first and last residue. A row's size may be missing; if present it is once, few, many or a size class.

cdr3_length: 15
v_call: TRBV2
clone_size: NA
j_call: TRBJ2-3
cdr3_aa: CAGSRGRTITDTQYF

cdr3_length: 18
v_call: TRBV4-1
clone_size: NA
j_call: TRBJ2-1
cdr3_aa: CASSQDSGLAGSYNEQFF

cdr3_length: 12
v_call: TRBV6-1
clone_size: NA
j_call: TRBJ2-7
cdr3_aa: CASRSGGYEQYF

cdr3_length: 17
v_call: TRBV7-9
clone_size: NA
j_call: TRBJ2-1
cdr3_aa: CASSYYAGTGIRSEQFF

cdr3_length: 16
v_call: TRBV7-4
clone_size: NA
j_call: TRBJ1-4
cdr3_aa: CASSPTLGQGIEKLFF

cdr3_length: 13
v_call: TRBV29-1
clone_size: NA
j_call: TRBJ1-5
cdr3_aa: CSVKRGHRKPQHF

cdr3_length: 18
v_call: TRBV18
clone_size: NA
j_call: TRBJ2-1
cdr3_aa: CASSPYITGRSSYNEQFF

cdr3_length: 15
v_call: TRBV7-9
clone_size: NA
j_call: TRBJ1-5
cdr3_aa: CASSRTGVNNQPQHF

cdr3_length: 13
v_call: TRBV7-8
clone_size: NA
j_call: TRBJ2-7
cdr3_aa: CASSLRDSYEQYF

cdr3_length: 15
v_call: TRBV5-1
clone_size: NA
j_call: TRBJ2-1
cdr3_aa: CASSLTSGRPNEQFF

cdr3_length: 12
v_call: TRBV29-1
clone_size: NA
j_call: TRBJ1-2
cdr3_aa: CSVLGVGYGYTF

cdr3_length: 15
v_call: TRBV28
clone_size: NA
j_call: TRBJ1-1
cdr3_aa: CASSLQMRINTEAFF

cdr3_length: 13
v_call: TRBV5-1
clone_size: NA
j_call: TRBJ2-1
cdr3_aa: CASSDGLRNEQFF

cdr3_length: 13
v_call: TRBV19
clone_size: NA
j_call: TRBJ2-1
cdr3_aa: CATNDRGYNEQFF

cdr3_length: 15
v_call: TRBV28
clone_size: NA
j_call: TRBJ2-7
cdr3_aa: CASRYGTVGVYEQYF

cdr3_length: 12
v_call: TRBV6-1
clone_size: NA
j_call: TRBJ2-7
cdr3_aa: CASSEPGREQYF

cdr3_length: 15
v_call: TRBV11-2
clone_size: NA
j_call: TRBJ1-4
cdr3_aa: CASSWGGRRNEKLFF

cdr3_length: 13
v_call: TRBV29-1
clone_size: NA
j_call: TRBJ2-1
cdr3_aa: CSVGRGGHNEQFF

cdr3_length: 15
v_call: TRBV11-2
clone_size: NA
j_call: TRBJ2-2
cdr3_aa: CASSFFPHRTGELFF

cdr3_length: 14
v_call: TRBV30
clone_size: NA
j_call: TRBJ1-5
cdr3_aa: CAWSVTGAGQPQHF

cdr3_length: 14
v_call: TRBV6-5
clone_size: NA
j_call: TRBJ2-7
cdr3_aa: CASIFHGGSGEQYF

cdr3_length: 14
v_call: TRBV2
clone_size: NA
j_call: TRBJ1-2
cdr3_aa: CASRRDRGMDGYTF

cdr3_length: 13
v_call: TRBV25-1
clone_size: NA
j_call: TRBJ2-2
cdr3_aa: CASSVRDGGELFF

cdr3_length: 13
v_call: TRBV7-9
clone_size: NA
j_call: TRBJ2-2
cdr3_aa: CASSHHGTGELFF

cdr3_length: 17
v_call: TRBV9
clone_size: NA
j_call: TRBJ2-3
cdr3_aa: CASSVGGPSPNTDTQYF

cdr3_length: 12
v_call: TRBV29-1
clone_size: NA
j_call: TRBJ2-7
cdr3_aa: CSVGTVDYEQYF

cdr3_length: 15
v_call: TRBV6-1
clone_size: NA
j_call: TRBJ1-1
cdr3_aa: CASSGVGGLNTEAFF

cdr3_length: 17
v_call: TRBV23-1
clone_size: NA
j_call: TRBJ2-7
cdr3_aa: CASSQVDPQTLSYEQYF

cdr3_length: 18
v_call: TRBV5-1
clone_size: NA
j_call: TRBJ2-6
cdr3_aa: CASSLAAGFSSGANVLTF

cdr3_length: 10
v_call: TRBV6-6
clone_size: NA
j_call: TRBJ1-5
cdr3_aa: CASSHQPQHF

cdr3_length: 14
v_call: TRBV10-2
clone_size: NA
j_call: TRBJ1-2
cdr3_aa: CASSYQPANYGYTF

cdr3_length: 14
v_call: TRBV27
clone_size: NA
j_call: TRBJ1-1
cdr3_aa: CASSRTVMNTEAFF

cdr3_length: 14
v_call: TRBV2
clone_size: NA
j_call: TRBJ2-7
cdr3_aa: CASSELWTGTEQYF

cdr3_length: 16
v_call: TRBV18
clone_size: NA
j_call: TRBJ1-2
cdr3_aa: CASSPPPAGIGYGYTF

cdr3_length: 18
v_call: TRBV18
clone_size: NA
j_call: TRBJ2-2
cdr3_aa: CASSPIPRGPVGPGELFF

cdr3_length: 15
v_call: TRBV5-1
clone_size: NA
j_call: TRBJ2-4
cdr3_aa: CASSASGAFRDIQYF

cdr3_length: 14
v_call: TRBV6-5
clone_size: NA
j_call: TRBJ2-1
cdr3_aa: CASSYEAGSPSQFF

cdr3_length: 17
v_call: TRBV7-9
clone_size: NA
j_call: TRBJ2-3
cdr3_aa: CASSFRPLAGLGDTQYF

cdr3_length: 12
v_call: TRBV10-3
clone_size: medium-sized
j_call: TRBJ1-1
cdr3_aa: CAISVSPVEAFF

cdr3_length: 14
v_call: TRBV7-9
clone_size: NA
j_call: TRBJ2-4
cdr3_aa: CASSQAQGRGIQYF

cdr3_length: 16
v_call: TRBV7-9
clone_size: NA
j_call: TRBJ1-4
cdr3_aa: CASSSPLRRTDSALFF

cdr3_length: 14
v_call: TRBV6-1
clone_size: NA
j_call: TRBJ2-7
cdr3_aa: CASSVRDRFYEQYF

cdr3_length: 14
v_call: TRBV28
clone_size: NA
j_call: TRBJ2-7
cdr3_aa: CASSIPGPFYEQYF

cdr3_length: 14
v_call: TRBV19
clone_size: NA
j_call: TRBJ1-2
cdr3_aa: CASSMRTGVYGYTF

cdr3_length: 14
v_call: TRBV6-1
clone_size: NA
j_call: TRBJ2-1
cdr3_aa: CASSELAGGNEQFF

cdr3_length: 17
v_call: TRBV5-1
clone_size: NA
j_call: TRBJ2-7
cdr3_aa: CASSLSQATSGSYEQYF

cdr3_length: 17
v_call: TRBV5-1
clone_size: NA
j_call: TRBJ1-1
cdr3_aa: CASSLGVGGGRNTEAFF

cdr3_length: 15
v_call: TRBV18
clone_size: NA
j_call: TRBJ1-1
cdr3_aa: CASSPSILTGTEAFF

cdr3_length: 16
v_call: TRBV5-6
clone_size: NA
j_call: TRBJ1-2
cdr3_aa: CASSNLRTRRLYGYTF

cdr3_length: 14
v_call: TRBV6-1
clone_size: NA
j_call: TRBJ1-1
cdr3_aa: CASSVSTGHTEAFF

cdr3_length: 15
v_call: TRBV7-9
clone_size: NA
j_call: TRBJ1-1
cdr3_aa: CASSLGLGENTEAFF

cdr3_length: 15
v_call: TRBV7-8
clone_size: NA
j_call: TRBJ2-7
cdr3_aa: CASSSAGLAGVVRYF

cdr3_length: 14
v_call: TRBV7-8
clone_size: NA
j_call: TRBJ1-1
cdr3_aa: CASSSHRGNTEAFF

cdr3_length: 19
v_call: TRBV7-9
clone_size: NA
j_call: TRBJ2-6
cdr3_aa: CASSLSFGWGGAGANVLTF

cdr3_length: 17
v_call: TRBV19
clone_size: NA
j_call: TRBJ2-3
cdr3_aa: CASRRFGTATSTDTQYF

cdr3_length: 17
v_call: TRBV4-2
clone_size: NA
j_call: TRBJ1-5
cdr3_aa: CASSQEFREGGNQPQHF

cdr3_length: 12
v_call: TRBV5-1
clone_size: NA
j_call: TRBJ1-2
cdr3_aa: CASSLNQFGYTF